This passage covers 7 T cell receptor beta chains from one sample sequenced in a study of OX40 agonist ivuxolimab in advanced cancers. Generated by immunoSEQ multiplex PCR, the TCRdb table keeps only in-frame clones and is missing some. Altogether around 31,000 clones are present, 80% to 90% being singletons, with the ten largest covering around 29%. The material was CD4+ or CD8+ T cells sorted from blood, obtained in a trial of the OX40 agonist ivuxolimab. These receptors were collected from an adult with an advanced solid tumor such as melanoma, head and neck, liver or kidney cancer.

This sequence joins TRBV28 and TRBJ2-3; D gene unclear. This CDR3 has 17 residues. Trimming cost V 5 bases and J 0 bases, with 18 bases left between them. Germline-derived CDR1 and CDR2 are MDHEN and SYDVKM. The CDR3 DNA reads as TGTGCCAGCAGTCTACCCAGGACGTATCTAAGCACAGATACGCAGTATTTT. The encoded protein is CASSLPRTYLSTDTQYF.

This rearrangement joins TRBV9 to TRBJ2-7; D assignment may be TRBD1 or TRBD2 (6 bases each). The V end was cut by 0 bases, the J end by 0 bases, with 10 bases between. The CDR3 is 15 amino acids. CDR1 is SGDLS and CDR2 is YYNGEE in the germline V gene. The CDR3 DNA follows: TGTGCCAGCAGCGTAGGGGGGGCGTACTCCTACGAGCAGTACTTC. This sequence encodes CASSVGGAYSYEQYF.

V gene TRBV10-2 combines with J gene TRBJ1-5, with a possible D match to TRBD1 (5 bases). CDR1 is WSHSY, CDR2 SAAADI, per germline. The CDR3 sequence is 13 residues long. Trimming took off 7 bases at V and 0 bases at J, with 7 bases between the two ends. Written as DNA, the CDR3 is TGCGCCAGCACAGGGTATAGCAATCAGCCCCAGCATTTT. It is translated as CASTGYSNQPQHF.

Concerning this clone: This sample includes further DNA sequences coding for the same CDR3. This chain uses TRBV9 with TRBJ2-3, with 11 bases that match TRBD2. CDR1 is SGDLS, CDR2 YYNGEE, per germline. J gave up 5 bases and V 3 bases, and 5 bases lay outside the gene matches. The CDR3 is made up of 15 amino acids. The CDR3 region is CASSASGTSGDTQYF. The DNA of the CDR3 is TGTGCCAGCAGCGCCTCCGGGACTAGCGGAGATACGCAGTATTTT.

The chain is built from TRBV4-3 and TRBJ2-7; D ambiguous. V lost 4 bases to trimming and J lost 5 bases, with 12 bases between them. CDR1 is LGHNA and CDR2 is YSLEER in the germline V gene. The CDR3 is made up of 13 amino acids. The CDR3 region is CASSPRPRDEQYF. The CDR3 bases are TGCGCCAGCAGCCCGAGGCCTAGGGACGAGCAGTACTTC.

The chain carries TRBV5-1 and TRBJ2-7; no clear D. The CDR3 is 14 amino acids. CDR1 is SGHRS, CDR2 YFSETQ, per germline. The germline V and J ends were trimmed by 4 bases and 3 bases, with 14 bases remaining between them. The CDR3 here is CASSPTRTHYEQYF. In DNA, the CDR3 is TGCGCCAGCAGCCCTACCCGGACCCACTACGAGCAGTACTTC. Full variable domain (outside the CDR3, taken from reference TRBV5-1 and TRBJ2-7): KAGVTQTPRYLIKTRGQQVTLSCSPISGHRSVSWYQQTPGQGLQFLFEYFSETQRNKGNFPGRFSGRQFSNSRSEMNVSTLELGDSALYLCASSPTRTHYEQYFGPGTRLTVT.

The chain recombines TRBV6-5 with TRBJ2-1; 12 bases are a match to TRBD1. Germline V gene sequence: CDR1 MNHEY, CDR2 SVGAGI. The V and J ends lost 2 bases and 8 bases, in that order; junction bases with no gene match: 1. This CDR3 has 14 residues. CDR3 in DNA: TGTGCCAGCAGTTACGGGACAGGGGGCGATGAGCAGTTCTTC. Translated, it gives CASSYGTGGDEQFF.